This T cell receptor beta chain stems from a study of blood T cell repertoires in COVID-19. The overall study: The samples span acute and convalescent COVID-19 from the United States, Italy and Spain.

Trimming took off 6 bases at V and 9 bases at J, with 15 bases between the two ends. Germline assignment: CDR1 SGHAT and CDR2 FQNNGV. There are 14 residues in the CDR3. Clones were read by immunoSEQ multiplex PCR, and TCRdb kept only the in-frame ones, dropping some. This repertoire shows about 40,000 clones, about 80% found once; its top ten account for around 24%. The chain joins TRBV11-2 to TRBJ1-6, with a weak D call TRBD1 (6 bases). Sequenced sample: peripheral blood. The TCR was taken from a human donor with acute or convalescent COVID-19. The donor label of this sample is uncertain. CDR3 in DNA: TGTGCCAGCAGGGCACAGGGTATTAGTTCACCCCTCCACTTT. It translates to CASRAQGISSPLHF. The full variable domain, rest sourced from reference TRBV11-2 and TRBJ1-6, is EAGVAQSPRYKIIEKRQSVAFWCNPISGHATLYWYQQILGQGPKLLIQFQNNGVVDDSQLPKDRFSAERLKGVDSTLKIQPAKLEDSAVYLCASRAQGISSPLHFGNGTRLTVT.